Following are 24 T cell receptor beta chains from one sample sequenced in a study of T-cell memory formation after mild COVID-19. TCRdb independently ran MiXCR on the 5' RACE reads; one entry per CDR3 protein. The data hold 250,000 to 350,000 distinct CDR3 sequences, with 15% to 20% observed a single time. Material: PBMCs or a T cell subset sorted from them (not recorded which). Receptors were obtained from a man younger than 35 who had mild COVID-19 (a few samples of this study predate the infection). Cell type and time point are not known.

V and J are TRBV9 and TRBJ2-5; 7 positions agree with TRBD2. This CDR3 contains 15 residues. In germline, CDR1 is SGDLS, CDR2 YYNGEE. V was pared by 3 bases and J by 5 bases, with 10 bases of the junction left unmatched. The CDR3 spells CASSDGGGRGETQYF. In nucleotides, the CDR3 is TGTGCCAGCAGCGACGGCGGGGGACGAGGGGAGACCCAGTACTTC.

The CDR3 spells CASMAGDTYEQYF. The CDR3 DNA sequence: TGCGCCAGCATGGCAGGGGACACCTACGAGCAGTACTTC. V is TRBV5-1 and J is TRBJ2-7; D possibly corresponds to TRBD1 (6 bases). CDR3 length equals 13 residues. Trimming removed 6 bases from V and 2 bases from J, with 12 bases in between. Germline values: CDR1 SGHRS, CDR2 YFSETQ.

The gene calls are TRBV10-3 and TRBJ2-3, with 8 bases aligning to TRBD1. Germline V gene data show CDR1 as ENHRY and CDR2 as SYGVKD. The CDR3 is 11 residues long. With 7 bases clipped from V and 10 bases from J, the junction kept 4 bases outside the gene matches. CDR3 region: CAINGQGAQYF. The CDR3 region has the DNA TGTGCCATCAACGGACAGGGAGCGCAGTATTTT.

The chain joins TRBV11-2 to TRBJ1-3; tentatively, D is TRBD1 (6 bases). This CDR3 is 16 amino acids long. The ends were cut back, 4 bases at V and 4 bases at J, with 17 bases in the middle. Germline CDR1 is SGHAT and CDR2 is FQNNGV. The CDR3 protein is CASSYGGTGTGNTIYF. CDR3 sequence (DNA): TGTGCCAGCAGCTACGGCGGTACCGGGACAGGAAACACCATATATTTT. Full variable domain (outside the CDR3, taken from reference TRBV11-2 and TRBJ1-3): EAGVAQSPRYKIIEKRQSVAFWCNPISGHATLYWYQQILGQGPKLLIQFQNNGVVDDSQLPKDRFSAERLKGVDSTLKIQPAKLEDSAVYLCASSYGGTGTGNTIYFGEGSWLTVV.

This clonotype was seen just once. The chain recombines TRBV12-3 or TRBV12-4 with TRBJ1-1, with unresolved D. Trimming took off 3 bases at V and 4 bases at J, with 9 bases between the two ends. The CDR3 is made up of 13 amino acids. CDR3 amino acids: CASSFSGSTEAFF. The CDR3 DNA is TGTGCCAGCAGTTTCTCGGGGAGCACTGAAGCTTTCTTT.

This clonotype occurred a few times. The chain links TRBV5-1 to TRBJ2-1; a possible D gene is TRBD2 (6 bases). The ends were cut back, 2 bases at V and 4 bases at J, with 10 bases in the middle. CDR1 and CDR2 from the germline V gene are SGHRS and YFSETQ. The CDR3 sequence is 14 residues long. The CDR3 region is CASSFGSPYNEQFF. The CDR3, as DNA: TGCGCCAGCAGCTTCGGGAGCCCATACAATGAGCAGTTCTTC.

The chain combines TRBV9 with TRBJ2-2, with TRBD2 as a possible D gene (6 bases). CDR1 is SGDLS, CDR2 YYNGEE, per germline. The CDR3 totals 14 residues. V was shortened by 3 bases and J by 6 bases, with 12 bases between the two germline ends. The CDR3 nucleotides read TGTGCCAGCAGCGCAGGCGGCGGGGCCGGGGAGCTGTTTTTT. Protein sequence: CASSAGGGAGELFF.

The chain couples TRBV7-6 to TRBJ2-5; the D gene is possibly TRBD1 (6 bases). Germline lookup yields CDR1 SGHVS and CDR2 FNYEAQ. Trimming stripped 5 bases from V and 5 bases from J, with 18 bases between. The CDR3 covers 15 residues. CDR3 sequence reads: CASSAKQGNGETQYF. In DNA form, the CDR3 reads TGTGCCAGCAGCGCCAAGCAGGGGAATGGGGAGACCCAGTACTTC.

This clonotype was counted a few times. This rearrangement joins TRBV5-1 to TRBJ1-5; possible D gene TRBD1, 6 bases. Trimming cost V 10 bases and J 2 bases, with 16 bases left between them. The CDR3 has 14 amino acids. Per germline, CDR1 SGHRS and CDR2 YFSETQ. For the CDR3, the DNA is TGCGCCGACCCCAGGGGTGGTTGCAATCAGCCCCAGCATTTT. Amino acid sequence: CADPRGGCNQPQHF.

The J gene is TRBJ2-3, the V gene TRBV4-3; D is perhaps TRBD2 (7 bases). CDR1 and CDR2 (germline): LGHNA, YSLEER. V gave up 5 bases and J gave up 2 bases, with 17 bases separating them. The CDR3 is 16 residues long. The CDR3 spells CASSKGRGADTDTQYF. CDR3 DNA: TGCGCCAGCAGCAAAGGCCGGGGGGCCGACACAGATACGCAGTATTTT.

Only a few counts were recorded for this clonotype. V is TRBV10-1 and J is TRBJ2-3, with TRBD2 identical over 10 bases. Trimming cost V 8 bases and J 1 base; bases outside gene matches: 3. CDR1 and CDR2 (germline): WNHNN, SYGVQD (reference sequence). This CDR3 is 14 amino acids long. The CDR3 region has the DNA TGCGCCAGCGGAGGACTAGCGGGCACAGATACGCAGTATTTT. Protein sequence: CASGGLAGTDTQYF.

This chain connects TRBV12-3 or TRBV12-4 to TRBJ2-3; D not certain. The CDR3 is made up of 12 amino acids. With 5 bases removed from V and 5 bases from J, the gap between germline ends came to 8 bases. CDR3 amino acids: CASSTVGDTQYF. The CDR3 DNA reads as TGTGCCAGCAGTACTGTGGGAGATACGCAGTATTTT.

J is TRBJ1-3 and V is TRBV4-2, with 9 positions matching TRBD1. J was trimmed by 4 bases and V by 2 bases; bases with no gene match: 6. The CDR3 consists of 16 residues. Germline values: CDR1 LGHNA, CDR2 YNFKEQ. The CDR3 is CASSQTWDREGNTIYF. CDR3 DNA: TGTGCCAGCAGCCAAACCTGGGACAGGGAGGGAAACACCATATATTTT.

CDR3 in DNA: TGTGCCAGCAGCCCCGGGACAGCTTACACTGAAGCTTTCTTT. Residues: CASSPGTAYTEAFF. The J gene is TRBJ1-1, the V gene TRBV3-1, with TRBD1 matching 7 bases. CDR1 is LGHDT and CDR2 is YNNKEL in the germline V gene (reference sequence). V lost 4 bases, J lost 3 bases, and 5 bases stayed unmatched. The length of the CDR3 is 14 residues.

This clonotype was detected only a few times. The chain employs TRBV3-1 and TRBJ2-3, with D uncertain. Germline V gene sequence: CDR1 LGHDT, CDR2 YNNKEL (reference sequence). Trimming took 4 bases from V and 3 from J, leaving 11 bases between them. There are 14 residues in the CDR3. CDR3 nucleotides: TGTGCCAGCAGCCGACTCCCAGATACAGATACGCAGTATTTT. This codes for CASSRLPDTDTQYF.

This clonotype showed up many times. J is TRBJ2-5 and V is TRBV12-3 or TRBV12-4; 10 nucleotides align to TRBD1. This CDR3 region has 15 residues. The ends lost 6 bases at V and 0 bases at J; junction bases unmatched: 4. This chain's CDR3 is CASSLGQGYQETQYF. CDR3 sequence (DNA): TGTGCCAGCAGCCTGGGACAGGGGTACCAAGAGACCCAGTACTTC.

The rearrangement joins TRBV6-5 to TRBJ1-1; D not resolved. Germline CDR1 is MNHEY and CDR2 is SVGAGI. With 2 bases removed from V and 0 bases from J, the gap between germline ends came to 7 bases. CDR3 length: 14 amino acids. In DNA, the CDR3 is TGTGCCAGCAGTTACGGCGGAGTGAACACTGAAGCTTTCTTT. This translates into CASSYGGVNTEAFF.

This clonotype came up a few times. The chain has TRBV5-1 and TRBJ2-3, with D tentatively TRBD2 (5 bases). The V gene lost 4 bases and the J gene lost 3 bases, with 15 bases spanning the gap. Germline-derived CDR1 and CDR2 are SGHRS and YFSETQ. The CDR3 sequence is 15 residues long. CDR3 bases: TGCGCCAGCAGCCCCCCGGGGAGCCGAACAGATACGCAGTATTTT. Protein product: CASSPPGSRTDTQYF.

This clonotype appeared a few times. The chain employs TRBV6-1 and TRBJ2-3, with D hard to call. The V end was cut by 3 bases, the J end by 2 bases, with 15 bases between. The V gene's germline CDR1 is MNHNS and CDR2 SASEGT. The CDR3 extends over 16 amino acids. The CDR3 nucleotides read TGTGCCAGCAGTGAGTTGGTTACCGGCTTCACAGATACGCAGTATTTT. Residues: CASSELVTGFTDTQYF.

This clonotype occurred once. The rearrangement uses TRBV9 and TRBJ2-3; 7 bases are a match to TRBD2. CDR1 and CDR2 (germline): SGDLS, YYNGEE. V lost 3 bases to trimming and J lost 4 bases; unmatched junction nucleotides: 11. CDR3 length: 16 amino acids. The CDR3 spells CASSAPARGGADTQYF. In nucleotides, the CDR3 is TGTGCCAGCAGCGCCCCCGCTCGCGGGGGAGCAGATACGCAGTATTTT.

This clonotype was detected only a few times. The chain links TRBV28 to TRBJ2-5; 14 positions match TRBD2. Per the germline V gene, CDR1 is MDHEN and CDR2 is SYDVKM. The junction had 9 bases not matched to a gene; V was cut back by 6 bases and J by 3 bases. The CDR3 consists of 17 residues. CDR3 sequence: CASSRFWTSGGKETQYF. For the CDR3, the DNA is TGTGCCAGCAGCCGCTTTTGGACTAGCGGGGGGAAAGAGACCCAGTACTTC.

This clonotype was picked up a small number of times. V is TRBV20-1 and J is TRBJ2-3; D might be TRBD1 or TRBD2, each matching 5 bases. Per the germline V gene, CDR1 is DFQATT and CDR2 is SNEGSKA (reference sequence). V lost 6 bases to trimming and J lost 2 bases, with 12 bases between them. The CDR3 totals 13 residues. CDR3 amino acids: CSARKGTTDTQYF. Here the CDR3 DNA reads TGCAGTGCGAGGAAGGGGACCACAGATACGCAGTATTTT.

The V gene is TRBV4-1, the J gene TRBJ2-7, with D possibly matching TRBD2 (5 bases). With 1 base removed from V and 0 bases from J, the gap between germline ends came to 10 bases. CDR3 length: 15 residues. Germline CDR1 reads MGHRA; CDR2 reads YSYEKL. The CDR3, as DNA: TGCGCCAGCAGCCAAGTACCCACTAGCTCCTACGAGCAGTACGTC. This gives the protein CASSQVPTSSYEQYV.

This clonotype turned up a few times. The J gene is TRBJ2-2, the V gene TRBV6-5; 13 nucleotides agree with TRBD2. J gave up 2 bases and V 8 bases, and 11 bases lay outside the gene matches. CDR3 length: 18 amino acids. CDR1 is MNHEY and CDR2 is SVGAGI in the germline V gene. CDR3 loop: CASRRLAGGNVNTGELFF. The CDR3 DNA follows: TGTGCCAGCCGTCGACTAGCGGGGGGAAACGTAAACACCGGGGAGCTGTTTTTT.